This T cell receptor (beta chain) was obtained from a study of T cell repertoires in cytomegalovirus infection. Study in general: Evidence of both CMV infection and a matching HLA type came from public TCR beta signatures.

In its sample, this clonotype was seen many times. What it binds is unknown. Each CDR3 protein gets one entry after TCRdb re-called the reads with MiXCR. The sample gives hundreds of thousands of distinct CDR3 sequences, less than 25% of which show up once; less than 10% is in the top ten. Whole-study results and caveats: The cumulative frequency of public TCR beta families distinguished individuals who carried CMV together with the relevant HLA. Ex vivo responses were dominated by HLA-C-restricted CMV-specific TCR beta clonotypes.

This CDR3 contains 13 residues. V was clipped by 6 bases and J by 6 bases, with 12 bases between them. Looked up from germline, CDR1 is MNHEY and CDR2 is SVGEGT. The specimen was CD8+ T cells from PBMCs. The chain has TRBV6-2 or TRBV6-3 and TRBJ2-1; tentatively, D is TRBD1 (6 bases). This receptor was identified in a human donor in good health (CMV status not recorded). Some clones in this sample may be carry-over from other donors' samples. The CDR3: CASRGWGPNEQFF. CDR3 coding DNA: TGTGCCAGCAGGGGCTGGGGGCCCAATGAGCAGTTCTTC.